This TCR beta chain was recovered during a study of cytomegalovirus exposure and HLA in healthy donors. Across the study: Earlier results showed approximately 110 million unique TCR beta sequences derived from approximately 180 million T cells. Within the Caucasian-associated ancestry cluster were roughly 81% of the roughly 400 genotyped donors. Study-wide points: A later examination showed that TCR association rates differed by HLA locus, with DRB1 most and HLA-C fewest.

Points on this clone: Its target is not known.

Primers for the PCR totalled 60 Vbeta and 13 Jbeta. In the authors' workflow: It was a later analysis that counted about 80 million unique TCR beta chains, of which about 10 million were shared. TCRdb's copy holds only in-frame clones and misses some; the assay was immunoSEQ multiplex PCR. The V and J calls and clone size are taken from that table; D and trimming were inferred from the DNA. The repertoire consists of some 140,000 clones, with around 80% occurring once and the leading ten covering around 6.3%. The origin of this receptor is a man aged 40-49 years in good health and CMV-seropositive. The sequenced sample was PBMCs.

This CDR3 reads CASRPARDTEAFF. The CDR3 region has the DNA TGTGCCAGCAGACCAGCCCGGGACACTGAAGCTTTCTTT. V usage is TRBV6-5 and J usage is TRBJ1-1; D is unclear. V was trimmed by 6 bases and J by 3 bases, leaving 11 bases between them. The CDR3 covers 13 residues. Germline V lookup: CDR1 MNHEY, CDR2 SVGAGI.